This T cell receptor beta chain was recovered during a study of OX40 agonist ivuxolimab in advanced cancers. Trimming stripped 6 bases from V and 4 bases from J, with 13 bases between. CDR3 length: 14 residues. CDR1 MDHEN and CDR2 SYDVKM come from the germline V gene. Only in-frame clones appear in the TCRdb table, and some are missing; sequencing was by immunoSEQ multiplex PCR. The sample has 85,000 to 95,000 clones, roughly 87% seen once. The sample was CD4+ or CD8+ T cells sorted from blood, taken in a trial of the OX40 agonist ivuxolimab. This clonotype originated in an adult with an advanced solid tumor such as melanoma, head and neck, liver or kidney cancer. The V gene is TRBV28, the J gene TRBJ2-1; D possibly corresponds to TRBD1 (6 bases). CDR3 in DNA: TGTGCCAGCAGCCTACCTCAGGGGTACAATGAGCAGTTCTTC. Protein product: CASSLPQGYNEQFF.